Listed below are T cell receptor beta chains from one sample, sequenced in a study of blood T cell repertoires in COVID-19. Repertoires were generated with immunoSEQ multiplex PCR, while TCRdb's copy carries only in-frame clones and drops some. Of about 150,000 clones listed, 70% to 80% are singletons. Sequencing was performed on PBMCs or T cells enriched from blood (not recorded which). Receptor source: a woman in her 70s in a cohort exposed to, infected with or recovered from COVID-19 (not recorded which). Both conserved end residues are part of each CDR3. Fields, in order: V gene, J gene, clone size, D gene, CDR3 protein, CDR3 DNA. A D gene is named only where the DNA matches it firmly. Clone size is stated in some rows and not others, as once, few, many or a class when expanded.

V: TRBV28; J: TRBJ2-5; size: -; D: -; CDR3: CASSPHMGRWGGEQETQYF; DNA: TGTGCCAGCAGTCCACATATGGGGCGATGGGGGGGCGAACAAGAGACCCAGTACTTC
V: TRBV27; J: TRBJ1-2; size: -; D: TRBD1; CDR3: CASSLTGTGYTF; DNA: TGTGCCAGCAGTCTGACAGGGACGGGCTACACCTTC
V: TRBV5-1; J: TRBJ1-1; size: -; D: -; CDR3: CASSFQRRVDTEAFF; DNA: TGCGCCAGCAGCTTCCAGCGGAGGGTGGACACTGAAGCTTTCTTT
V: TRBV4-2; J: TRBJ2-1; size: few; D: -; CDR3: CASSQDRRLAGNEQFF; DNA: TGTGCCAGCAGCCAAGATCGGCGGCTAGCAGGCAATGAGCAGTTCTTC
V: TRBV4-3; J: TRBJ1-4; size: -; D: -; CDR3: CASSHPGRHEKLFF; DNA: TGCGCCAGCAGCCACCCAGGAAGGCATGAAAAACTGTTTTTT
V: TRBV19; J: TRBJ2-7; size: -; D: TRBD1; CDR3: CASSMGDSYEQYF; DNA: TGTGCCAGTAGTATGGGGGACAGCTACGAGCAGTACTTC
V: TRBV7-9; J: TRBJ2-6; size: -; D: -; CDR3: CASSLWLSGANVLTF; DNA: TGTGCCAGCAGCTTATGGCTCTCTGGGGCCAACGTCCTGACTTTC
V: TRBV27; J: TRBJ2-7; size: -; D: TRBD2; CDR3: CASNPRGGVSYEQYF; DNA: TGTGCCAGCAACCCACGGGGGGGAGTCTCCTACGAGCAGTACTTC
V: TRBV18; J: TRBJ2-1; size: -; D: -; CDR3: CASSPPGQGEQFF; DNA: TGTGCCAGCTCACCACCGGGTCAGGGCGAGCAGTTCTTC
V: TRBV6-5; J: TRBJ2-3; size: -; D: -; CDR3: CASRAPGADTQYF; DNA: TGTGCCAGCCGAGCGCCCGGGGCAGATACGCAGTATTTT
V: TRBV4-3; J: TRBJ2-2; size: -; D: -; CDR3: CASSQDLRWRPYTGELFF; DNA: TGCGCCAGCAGCCAAGACCTAAGGTGGAGACCCTACACCGGGGAGCTGTTTTTT
V: TRBV7-2; J: TRBJ2-2; size: -; D: TRBD2; CDR3: CASSSSVREVELFF; DNA: TGTGCCAGCAGCTCGTCCGTACGGGAGGTGGAGCTGTTTTTT
V: TRBV7-9; J: TRBJ2-1; size: -; D: -; CDR3: CASSFLGHQGQFF; DNA: TGTGCCAGCAGCTTCCTAGGGCATCAGGGGCAGTTCTTC
V: TRBV19; J: TRBJ2-4; size: -; D: TRBD2; CDR3: CASTPGLAEGRPYF; DNA: TGTGCCAGTACCCCGGGACTAGCGGAAGGGCGTCCGTACTTC
V: TRBV4-3; J: TRBJ2-1; size: -; D: TRBD2; CDR3: CASSQSLAGGTYNEQFF; DNA: TGCGCCAGCAGCCAGTCCCTAGCGGGAGGTACATACAATGAGCAGTTCTTC
V: TRBV27; J: TRBJ2-7; size: -; D: -; CDR3: CASGPSAYEQYF; DNA: TGTGCCAGCGGGCCTTCTGCCTACGAGCAGTACTTC
V: TRBV6-5; J: TRBJ2-7; size: -; D: TRBD1; CDR3: CASSGRGQGGNEQYF; DNA: TGTGCCAGCAGCGGCCGGGGACAGGGCGGCAACGAGCAGTACTTC
V: TRBV3-1/TRBV3-2; J: TRBJ1-2; size: -; D: TRBD1; CDR3: CASSGQGPNYGYTF; DNA: TGTGCCAGCAGCGGACAGGGTCCCAACTATGGCTACACCTTC
V: TRBV15; J: TRBJ2-1; size: -; D: TRBD1; CDR3: CATSRRPQGVSYNEQFF; DNA: TGTGCCACCAGCAGACGTCCCCAGGGGGTCTCCTACAATGAGCAGTTCTTC
V: TRBV4-2; J: TRBJ2-5; size: -; D: TRBD2; CDR3: CASSQDPALAGGRVRETQYF; DNA: TGTGCCAGCAGCCAAGATCCTGCACTAGCGGGAGGTAGGGTCCGGGAGACCCAGTACTTC
V: TRBV5-1; J: TRBJ2-5; size: -; D: -; CDR3: CASSLGATNQETQYF; DNA: TGCGCCAGCAGCTTGGGAGCGACGAACCAAGAGACCCAGTACTTC
V: TRBV7-2; J: TRBJ2-1; size: -; D: TRBD2; CDR3: CASSWVAGGLRAYNEQFF; DNA: TGTGCCAGCAGCTGGGTAGCGGGAGGTCTTAGGGCCTACAATGAGCAGTTCTTC
V: TRBV7-3; J: TRBJ2-3; size: -; D: -; CDR3: CASSSGAGPPDTQYF; DNA: TGTGCCAGCAGCTCTGGGGCGGGACCCCCCGATACGCAGTATTTT
V: TRBV5-6; J: TRBJ1-1; size: -; D: -; CDR3: CASSLGSNTEAFF; DNA: TGTGCCAGCAGCCTAGGATCAAACACTGAAGCTTTCTTT
V: TRBV11-3; J: TRBJ1-2; size: few; D: TRBD1; CDR3: CASSLDRAGGYTF; DNA: TGTGCCAGCAGCTTGGACAGGGCTGGTGGCTACACCTTC
V: TRBV7-2; J: TRBJ1-5; size: few; D: TRBD1; CDR3: CASSYTGVGQPQHF; DNA: TGTGCCAGCAGCTATACAGGGGTGGGTCAGCCCCAGCATTTT
V: TRBV15; J: TRBJ1-5; size: -; D: -; CDR3: CATSRQSNQPQHF; DNA: TGTGCCACCAGCAGGCAGAGCAATCAGCCCCAGCATTTT
V: TRBV20-1; J: TRBJ1-4; size: -; D: TRBD1; CDR3: CSASRGQGREKLFF; DNA: TGCAGTGCTAGTAGGGGACAGGGGAGGGAAAAACTGTTTTTT
V: TRBV7-2; J: TRBJ2-7; size: few; D: -; CDR3: CASSFSSGPYEQYF; DNA: TGTGCCAGCAGCTTTAGTAGCGGTCCCTACGAGCAGTACTTC
V: TRBV10-1; J: TRBJ2-1; size: few; D: TRBD2; CDR3: CASSRTSKSEQFF; DNA: TGCGCCAGCAGTAGGACTAGCAAATCTGAGCAGTTCTTC
V: TRBV7-2; J: TRBJ2-1; size: -; D: TRBD2; CDR3: CASSLAGGLGYNEQFF; DNA: TGTGCCAGCAGCTTAGCCGGGGGACTAGGCTACAATGAGCAGTTCTTC
V: TRBV2; J: TRBJ1-5; size: -; D: -; CDR3: CASMRDFNQPQHF; DNA: TGTGCCAGCATGAGGGATTTTAATCAGCCCCAGCATTTT
V: TRBV3-1/TRBV3-2; J: TRBJ1-1; size: few; D: -; CDR3: CASRLLTGFMNTEAFF; DNA: TGTGCCAGCAGACTTCTTACAGGATTTATGAACACTGAAGCTTTCTTT
V: TRBV18; J: TRBJ2-6; size: -; D: TRBD1; CDR3: CASSVRDRLNPSGANVLTF; DNA: TGTGCCAGCTCGGTCCGGGACAGACTTAATCCCTCTGGGGCCAACGTCCTGACTTTC
V: TRBV6-6; J: TRBJ2-2; size: -; D: -; CDR3: CASSYKGIDIGELFF; DNA: TGTGCCAGCAGTTACAAGGGGATAGATATCGGGGAGCTGTTTTTT
V: TRBV6-2/TRBV6-3; J: TRBJ2-1; size: -; D: TRBD1; CDR3: CASSYGQVYEQFF; DNA: TGTGCCAGCAGTTACGGACAGGTGTACGAGCAGTTCTTC
V: TRBV19; J: TRBJ1-4; size: -; D: TRBD1; CDR3: CASSSGTGGATNEKLFF; DNA: TGTGCCAGTAGTTCCGGGACAGGGGGCGCAACTAATGAAAAACTGTTTTTT
V: TRBV5-4; J: TRBJ1-3; size: -; D: -; CDR3: CASSLADTHSGNTIYF; DNA: TGTGCCAGCAGCTTGGCCGACACTCACTCTGGAAACACCATATATTTT
V: TRBV7-2; J: TRBJ1-3; size: -; D: -; CDR3: CASSLTAANSGNTIYF; DNA: TGTGCCAGCAGCTTAACGGCGGCAAACTCTGGAAACACCATATATTTT
V: TRBV12-3/TRBV12-4; J: TRBJ2-5; size: -; D: -; CDR3: CASRRQYQETQYF; DNA: TGTGCCAGCAGGCGACAGTACCAAGAGACCCAGTACTTC
V: TRBV11-1; J: TRBJ2-1; size: -; D: TRBD2; CDR3: CASSLLAARSYNEQFF; DNA: TGTGCCAGCAGCCTACTAGCGGCCCGCTCCTACAATGAGCAGTTCTTC
V: TRBV5-1; J: TRBJ1-2; size: -; D: TRBD1; CDR3: CASSRLDRDYGYTF; DNA: TGCGCCAGCAGCCGTCTGGACAGGGACTATGGCTACACCTTC
V: TRBV28; J: TRBJ2-7; size: -; D: TRBD2; CDR3: CASTRLAGLYEQYF; DNA: TGTGCCAGCACCAGACTAGCGGGACTCTACGAGCAGTACTTC
V: TRBV28; J: TRBJ1-1; size: once; D: -; CDR3: CATITYTEAFF; DNA: TGTGCCACCATAACTTACACTGAAGCTTTCTTT
V: TRBV19; J: TRBJ2-1; size: -; D: TRBD2; CDR3: CAAGTSGSNEQFF; DNA: TGTGCGGCGGGGACTAGCGGGAGCAATGAGCAGTTCTTC
V: TRBV12-3/TRBV12-4; J: TRBJ1-5; size: -; D: -; CDR3: CASSTNSNQPQHF; DNA: TGTGCCAGCAGTACAAATAGCAATCAGCCCCAGCATTTT
V: TRBV28; J: TRBJ1-1; size: few; D: -; CDR3: CASRKRVNTEAFF; DNA: TGTGCCAGCAGGAAGAGGGTGAACACTGAAGCTTTCTTT